A selection of T cell receptor beta chains follows, all from one sample in a study of shared T cell receptors in the human thymus. Using immunoSEQ multiplex PCR, the repertoire was profiled, and TCRdb retains in-frame clones only, with some absent. The table has 500,000 to 850,000 clones, 87% seen once. These same data were also listed under a study on human thymus T cells.

Material for sequencing was thymocytes. The receptors here all came from a boy under three years old with a congenital heart defect. Both conserved end residues are part of each CDR3.

v_call cdr3_aa
TRBV6-5 CASPGDRVYGYTF
TRBV18 CASSPGLVGHEQYF
TRBV5-8 CASSWSRGTDYEQYF
TRBV6-5 CASRLQGAYEKLFF
TRBV7-2 CASSLVAGGAYEQYF
TRBV10-3 CAISPGQGDYEQYF
TRBV28 CASSDGTGNQPQHF
TRBV6-5 CASSQRHSPGNTIYF
TRBV5-1 CASKIRTGDTEAFF
TRBV30 CAWSVSREAGELFF
TRBV28 CASTLGRQASYEQYF
TRBV14 CASSQGSRTSGNNEQFF
TRBV21-1 CASSETNRVGKEETQYF
TRBV21-1 CASSIDRDRSHEQYF
TRBV19 CASSIGTGGVNTEAFF
TRBV6-5 CASNHRGAEQYF
TRBV16 CASSRRGNNQPQHF
TRBV5-6 CASSSRRGSYEQYF
TRBV28 CASSFLPFNSRGRTSTDTQYF
TRBV4-1 CASSQESEGEPYEQYF
TRBV25-1 CASESSGRRSYEQYF
TRBV10-3 CAISPKDETSGEKETQYF
TRBV28 CASSLGQGNTEAFF
TRBV7-6 CASSLTAGGHREKLFF
TRBV27 CASSMKGHFSYEQYF
TRBV25-1 CASRADRGLKTQYF
TRBV7-2 CASSYSSSSYNEQFF
TRBV14 CASSQLDRWNSPLHF
TRBV7-9 CAIGALMNSNTGELFF
TRBV6-6 CASSPGSSGANVLTF
TRBV25-1 CASKPTGRWTSDNEQFF
TRBV11-2 CASSEGTSWDRSYEQYF
TRBV27 CASSLGQGISYNEQFF
TRBV7-2 CASSSGHICGVKETQYF
TRBV27 CASSFVGGLTNEQFF
TRBV5-4 CASSLDPLAGEQFF
TRBV11-3 CASSLLAGGADTQYF
TRBV12-5 CASGSTWTSGNHNEQFF